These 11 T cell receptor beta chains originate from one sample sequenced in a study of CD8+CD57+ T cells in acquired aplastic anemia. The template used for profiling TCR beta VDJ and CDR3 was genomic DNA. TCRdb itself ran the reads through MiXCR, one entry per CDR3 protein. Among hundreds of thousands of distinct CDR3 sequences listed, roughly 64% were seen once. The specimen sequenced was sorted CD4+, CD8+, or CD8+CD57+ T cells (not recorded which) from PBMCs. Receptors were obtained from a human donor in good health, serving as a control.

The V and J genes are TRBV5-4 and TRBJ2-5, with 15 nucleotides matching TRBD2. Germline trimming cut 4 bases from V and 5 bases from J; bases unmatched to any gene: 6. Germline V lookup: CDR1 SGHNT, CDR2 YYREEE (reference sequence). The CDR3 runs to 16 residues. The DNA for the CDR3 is TGTGCCAGCAGCCAAGGCGGACTAGCGGGGGGGGAGACCCAGTACTTC. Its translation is CASSQGGLAGGETQYF.

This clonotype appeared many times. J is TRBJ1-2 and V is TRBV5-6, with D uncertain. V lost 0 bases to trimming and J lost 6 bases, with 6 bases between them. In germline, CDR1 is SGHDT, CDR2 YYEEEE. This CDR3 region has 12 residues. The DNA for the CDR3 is TGTGCCAGCAGCTTGGCCCGCGATGGCTACACCTTC. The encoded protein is CASSLARDGYTF. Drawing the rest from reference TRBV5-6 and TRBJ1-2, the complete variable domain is DAGVTQSPTHLIKTRGQQVTLRCSPKSGHDTVSWYQQALGQGPQFIFQYYEEEERQRGNFPDRFSGHQFPNYSSELNVNALLLGDSALYLCASSLARDGYTFGSGTRLTVV.

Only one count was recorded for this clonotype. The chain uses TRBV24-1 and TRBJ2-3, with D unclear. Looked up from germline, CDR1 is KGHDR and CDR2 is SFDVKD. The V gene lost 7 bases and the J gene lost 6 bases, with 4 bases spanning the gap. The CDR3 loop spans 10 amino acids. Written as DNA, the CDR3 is TGTGCCACCAGCCGCGATACGCAGTATTTT. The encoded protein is CATSRDTQYF.

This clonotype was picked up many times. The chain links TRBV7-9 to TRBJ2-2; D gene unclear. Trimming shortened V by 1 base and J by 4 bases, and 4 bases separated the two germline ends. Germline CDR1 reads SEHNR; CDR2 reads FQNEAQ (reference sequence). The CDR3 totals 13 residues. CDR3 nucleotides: TGTGCCAGCAGCTTAGTCAGCACCGGGGAGCTGTTTTTT. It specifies CASSLVSTGELFF.

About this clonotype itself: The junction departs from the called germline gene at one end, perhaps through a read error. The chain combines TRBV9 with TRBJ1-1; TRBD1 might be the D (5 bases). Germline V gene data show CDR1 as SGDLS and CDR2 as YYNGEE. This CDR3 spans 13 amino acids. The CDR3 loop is CASSAGPYSDTQF. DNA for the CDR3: TGTGCCAGCAGTGCGGGACCTTACTCAGATACGCAGTTT.

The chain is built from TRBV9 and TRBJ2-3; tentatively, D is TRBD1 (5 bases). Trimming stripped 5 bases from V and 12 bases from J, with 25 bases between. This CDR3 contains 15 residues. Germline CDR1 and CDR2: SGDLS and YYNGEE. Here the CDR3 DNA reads TGTGCCAGCAGTGTCGCAGCGACAGAAAAAGAACCCCAGTATTTT. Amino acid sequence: CASSVAATEKEPQYF.

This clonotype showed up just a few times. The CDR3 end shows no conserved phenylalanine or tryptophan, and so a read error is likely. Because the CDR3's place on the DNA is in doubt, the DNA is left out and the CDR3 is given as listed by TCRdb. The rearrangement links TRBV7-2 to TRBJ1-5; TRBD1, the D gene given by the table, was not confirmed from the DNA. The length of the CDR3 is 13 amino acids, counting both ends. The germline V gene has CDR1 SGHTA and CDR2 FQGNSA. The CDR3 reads CASSGGLDTGANV.

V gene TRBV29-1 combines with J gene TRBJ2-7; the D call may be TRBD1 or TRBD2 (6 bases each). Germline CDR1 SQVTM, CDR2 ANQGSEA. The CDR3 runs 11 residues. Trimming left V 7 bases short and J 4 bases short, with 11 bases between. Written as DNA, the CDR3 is TGCAGCGGCGGGACACCTTACGAGCAGTACTTC. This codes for CSGGTPYEQYF.

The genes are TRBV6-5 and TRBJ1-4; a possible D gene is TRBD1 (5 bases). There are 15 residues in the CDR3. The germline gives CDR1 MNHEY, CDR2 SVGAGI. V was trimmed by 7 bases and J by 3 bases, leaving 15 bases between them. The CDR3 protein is CASKLGVRANEKLFF. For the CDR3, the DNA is TGTGCCAGCAAATTAGGGGTGAGGGCTAATGAAAAACTGTTTTTT.

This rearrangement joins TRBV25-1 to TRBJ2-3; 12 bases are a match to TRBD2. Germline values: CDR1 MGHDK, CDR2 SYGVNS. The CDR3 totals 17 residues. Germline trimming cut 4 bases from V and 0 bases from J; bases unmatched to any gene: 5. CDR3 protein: CASSALAGGPSTDTQYF. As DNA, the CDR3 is TGTGCCAGCAGTGCCCTAGCGGGGGGGCCCAGCACAGATACGCAGTATTTT.

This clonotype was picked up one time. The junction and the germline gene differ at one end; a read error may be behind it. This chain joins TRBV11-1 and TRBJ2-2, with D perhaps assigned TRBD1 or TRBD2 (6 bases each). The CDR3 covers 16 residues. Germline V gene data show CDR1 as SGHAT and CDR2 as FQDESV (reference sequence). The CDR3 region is CASRVRGLANTGELLF. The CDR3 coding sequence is TGTGCCAGCAGGGTCCGGGGGCTCGCGAACACCGGGGAGCTGCTTTTT.